These 32 T cell receptor beta chains came from one sample sequenced in a study of blood T cell repertoires in COVID-19. TCRdb's table, derived via immunoSEQ multiplex PCR, lists solely in-frame clones and lacks some. The sample comprises about 170,000 clones, more than 75% of which are singletons, and about 1.2% rests with the top ten. Material for sequencing was PBMCs or T cells enriched from blood (not recorded which). The receptors shown here come from a human donor with acute COVID-19. The donor label of this sample is uncertain.

The J gene is TRBJ2-3, the V gene TRBV5-4, with D perhaps matching TRBD2 (6 bases). V was cut by 8 bases and J by 0 bases, with 19 bases left in between. Germline V gene lookup returns CDR1 SGHNT and CDR2 YYREEE (reference sequence). This CDR3 contains 16 residues. The chain's CDR3 is CASFAGGASSTDTQYF. The CDR3, as DNA: TGTGCCAGTTTCGCGGGCGGGGCTTCTAGCACAGATACGCAGTATTTT.

V usage is TRBV28 and J usage is TRBJ2-7, with 10 bases fitting TRBD1. The J segment lost 3 bases and the V segment lost 2 bases, leaving 10 bases of the junction unmatched. Germline CDR1 reads MDHEN; CDR2 reads SYDVKM. This CDR3 comprises 17 residues. CDR3 DNA: TGTGCCAGCAGTTTAAGGACAGGGGGTATTAAGGACTACGAGCAGTACTTC. It specifies CASSLRTGGIKDYEQYF.

This chain's CDR3 is CASSYSQNNYGYTF. CDR3 nucleotides: TGTGCCAGCAGTTACTCACAAAACAACTATGGCTACACCTTC. The J gene is TRBJ1-2, the V gene TRBV6-5; D call uncertain. The V end was cut by 0 bases, the J end by 2 bases, with 7 bases between. Germline CDR1 and CDR2: MNHEY and SVGAGI. There are 14 residues in the CDR3.

This chain connects TRBV7-2 to TRBJ2-1; 10 bases fit TRBD2. CDR3 size: 14 residues. The J segment lost 4 bases and the V segment lost 10 bases, leaving 7 bases of the junction unmatched. Looked up from germline, CDR1 is SGHTA and CDR2 is FQGNSA. CDR3 residues: CATRASGGYNEQFF. The CDR3 DNA sequence: TGTGCCACCCGGGCTAGCGGGGGTTACAATGAGCAGTTCTTC.

This chain joins TRBV6-5 and TRBJ2-1, with 10 nucleotides matching TRBD2. Germline assignment: CDR1 MNHEY and CDR2 SVGAGI. V trimming: 6 bases; J trimming: 4 bases; junction bases outside the gene matches: 3. This CDR3 comprises 14 residues. The chain's CDR3 is CASRLAGEYNEQFF. Written as DNA, the CDR3 is TGTGCCAGCAGGCTAGCGGGGGAGTACAATGAGCAGTTCTTC.

The chain couples TRBV5-4 to TRBJ1-1, with D possibly being TRBD1 (6 bases). CDR1 SGHNT and CDR2 YYREEE come from the germline V gene (reference sequence). Trimming removed 1 base from V and 3 bases from J, with 16 bases in between. The CDR3 extends over 16 amino acids. The CDR3 sequence: CASSLPPGEGDTEAFF. The CDR3 nucleotides read TGTGCCAGCAGCTTGCCTCCAGGGGAGGGTGACACTGAAGCTTTCTTT. The full variable domain, rest sourced from reference TRBV5-4 and TRBJ1-1, is ETGVTQSPTHLIKTRGQQVTLRCSSQSGHNTVSWYQQALGQGPQFIFQYYREEENGRGNFPPRFSGLQFPNYSSELNVNALELDDSALYLCASSLPPGEGDTEAFFGQGTRLTVV.

The chain carries TRBV7-8 and TRBJ1-4; D possibly corresponds to TRBD1 (5 bases). The CDR3 length is 14 residues. In germline, CDR1 is SGHVS, CDR2 FQNEAQ. V was trimmed by 6 bases and J by 8 bases, leaving 16 bases between them. CDR3 region: CASSLQGLGEKLFF. CDR3 nucleotide sequence: TGTGCCAGCAGTCTGCAGGGTCTCGGCGAAAAACTGTTTTTT.

This chain links TRBV9 with TRBJ1-1; D gene unclear. Per the germline V gene, CDR1 is SGDLS and CDR2 is YYNGEE. The V end lost 4 bases, the J end lost 3 bases, and 16 bases lay between the germline ends. The CDR3 runs 15 residues. CDR3 nucleotide sequence: TGTGCCAGCAGCCCCGGCTCAACTAGGGACACTGAAGCTTTCTTT. This gives the protein CASSPGSTRDTEAFF.

The J gene is TRBJ1-1, the V gene TRBV20-1; D is unresolved. V was cut by 3 bases and J by 11 bases, with 13 bases left in between. The germline CDR1 and CDR2 sequences are DFQATT and SNEGSKA (reference sequence). CDR3 length equals 11 residues. CDR3 loop: CSASGPREAFF. For the CDR3, the DNA is TGCAGTGCTAGTGGACCGCGGGAGGCTTTCTTT.

The chain has TRBV6-2 or TRBV6-3 and TRBJ1-5; D unresolved. The CDR3 consists of 13 residues. Between the trimmed V and J ends, which lost 0 bases and 5 bases, there was a span of 5 bases. Germline V gene lookup returns CDR1 MNHEY and CDR2 SVGEGT. The CDR3 DNA is TGTGCCAGCAGTTACTCAGCCCATCAGCCCCAGCATTTT. Translated: CASSYSAHQPQHF.

The V call is TRBV13, the J call TRBJ2-3; the D gene is possibly TRBD1 (5 bases). Trimming removed 5 bases at V and 2 bases at J, with 11 bases between. CDR1 is PRHDT, CDR2 FYEKMQ, per germline (reference sequence). CDR3 length: 14 amino acids. CDR3 DNA sequence: TGTGCCAGCAGCCTCCGGACAAACACAGATACGCAGTATTTT. Translating gives CASSLRTNTDTQYF.

This clone was counted a few times. The V call is TRBV27, the J call TRBJ1-6; 9 positions agree with TRBD1. This CDR3 region has 15 residues. Losses at the gene ends were 4 bases for V and 6 bases for J; bases not matched to a gene: 4. CDR1 and CDR2 from the germline V gene are MNHEY and SMNVEV (reference sequence). DNA of the CDR3: TGTGCCAGCAGTTCGCCGGGACAGGGTAATTCACCCCTCCACTTT. Its protein is CASSSPGQGNSPLHF.

The V gene is TRBV29-1, the J gene TRBJ1-2, with D unclear. Germline V lookup: CDR1 SQVTM, CDR2 ANQGSEA. CDR3 size: 13 residues. The V end lost 7 bases, the J end lost 0 bases, and 12 bases lay between the germline ends. The CDR3 protein is CSAPGSSNYGYTF. The CDR3 DNA is TGCAGCGCCCCGGGGAGTTCTAACTATGGCTACACCTTC. Full variable domain (outside the CDR3, taken from reference TRBV29-1 and TRBJ1-2): SAVISQKPSRDICQRGTSLTIQCQVDSQVTMMFWYRQQPGQSLTLIATANQGSEATYESGFVIDKFPISRPNLTFSTLTVSNMSPEDSSIYLCSAPGSSNYGYTFGSGTRLTVV.

V gene TRBV4-1 combines with J gene TRBJ2-5; tentatively, D is TRBD2 (5 bases). CDR1 is MGHRA and CDR2 is YSYEKL in the germline V gene. V was cut by 4 bases and J by 5 bases, with 11 bases left in between. The CDR3 has 13 amino acids. This chain's CDR3 is CASSPARRETQYF. The CDR3 nucleotides are TGCGCCAGCAGCCCAGCACGGAGGGAGACCCAGTACTTC.

V and J are TRBV30 and TRBJ1-5, with 12 bases lining up with TRBD1. Germline V gene sequence: CDR1 GTSNPN, CDR2 SVGIG (reference sequence). This CDR3 is built from 17 residues. The V gene end was trimmed by 2 bases and the J gene end by 9 bases; junction bases not matched to a gene: 14. CDR3 sequence: CAWSTGTGGAARVPQHF. The CDR3, as DNA: TGTGCCTGGAGTACTGGGACAGGGGGCGCGGCCCGCGTGCCCCAGCATTTT.

V is TRBV27 and J is TRBJ1-1, with TRBD1 matching 7 bases. The CDR3 has 13 amino acids. Germline-derived CDR1 and CDR2 are MNHEY and SMNVEV (reference sequence). With 3 bases clipped from V and 4 bases from J, the junction kept 2 bases outside the gene matches. CDR3 nucleotide sequence: TGTGCCAGCAGTTTCCAGGGGGTCACTGAAGCTTTCTTT. Encoded protein: CASSFQGVTEAFF.

The V gene is TRBV7-2, the J gene TRBJ2-3, with 8 bases lining up with TRBD2. Germline CDR1 reads SGHTA; CDR2 reads FQGNSA. This CDR3 is 16 amino acids long. V gave up 0 bases and J gave up 0 bases; unmatched junction bases: 2. The CDR3 loop reads CASSLAQRGSTDTQYF. The CDR3 DNA follows: TGTGCCAGCAGCTTAGCTCAGCGGGGGAGCACAGATACGCAGTATTTT.

The V gene is TRBV5-1, the J gene TRBJ2-4; 11 bases are a match to TRBD1. The CDR3 is made up of 15 amino acids. Looked up from germline, CDR1 is SGHRS and CDR2 is YFSETQ. J was trimmed by 8 bases and V by 8 bases; bases with no gene match: 12. The CDR3 region is CASTTLGTGGDIQYF. DNA for the CDR3: TGCGCCAGTACCACCCTCGGGACAGGGGGGGACATTCAGTACTTC.

The rearrangement uses TRBV6-5 and TRBJ1-2; no clear D gene. The CDR3 runs 14 residues. Per the germline V gene, CDR1 is MNHEY and CDR2 is SVGAGI. The germline V and J ends were trimmed by 0 bases and 7 bases, with 12 bases remaining between them. In DNA, the CDR3 is TGTGCCAGCAGTTACTCGGAAGGCGGCACTGGCTACACCTTC. Its protein is CASSYSEGGTGYTF.

The chain links TRBV4-1 to TRBJ2-2, with TRBD2 matching 10 bases. Germline loops: CDR1 MGHRA, CDR2 YSYEKL. The CDR3 spans 18 residues. V shed 4 bases, J shed 1 base, and the junction held 9 bases outside the gene matches. The chain's CDR3 is CASSLRYLAGENTGELFF. The CDR3 nucleotides read TGCGCCAGCAGCCTCCGGTACCTAGCGGGGGAGAACACCGGGGAGCTGTTTTTT.

The chain joins TRBV7-9 to TRBJ2-1; D is possibly TRBD2 (7 bases). V was pared by 5 bases and J by 0 bases, with 17 bases between. Germline V gene sequence: CDR1 SEHNR, CDR2 FQNEAQ (reference sequence). The CDR3 has 17 amino acids. CDR3 region: CASSPMMAGASYNEQFF. Written as DNA, the CDR3 is TGTGCCAGCAGCCCTATGATGGCGGGGGCCTCCTACAATGAGCAGTTCTTC.

The chain employs TRBV4-3 and TRBJ2-1; D might be TRBD2 (5 bases). The CDR3 covers 15 residues. The V gene lost 0 bases and the J gene lost 3 bases, with 9 bases spanning the gap. Germline CDR1 reads LGHNA; CDR2 reads YSLEER. In DNA form, the CDR3 reads TGCGCCAGCAGCCAAGATGAGGGTTTCTACAATGAGCAGTTCTTC. Its protein product is CASSQDEGFYNEQFF.

The chain uses TRBV5-1 and TRBJ1-5; 7 nucleotides agree with TRBD1. Germline-derived CDR1 and CDR2 are SGHRS and YFSETQ. This CDR3 is 14 amino acids long. Trimming at V came to 3 bases and at J to 3 bases, leaving 3 bases not matched to a gene. CDR3 in amino acids: CASSSGQPNQPQHF. DNA of the CDR3: TGCGCCAGCAGCTCGGGACAGCCCAATCAGCCCCAGCATTTT.

The J gene is TRBJ2-7, the V gene TRBV27; 7 nucleotides agree with TRBD1. The CDR3 is made up of 15 amino acids. CDR1 and CDR2 (germline): MNHEY, SMNVEV (reference sequence). Germline trimming cut 1 base from V and 3 bases from J; bases unmatched to any gene: 6. CDR3 sequence (DNA): TGTGCCAGCAGTTTATGGTTCAGGGGGAGCTACGAGCAGTACTTC. It specifies CASSLWFRGSYEQYF.

The rearrangement links TRBV5-1 to TRBJ2-3; 13 positions match TRBD2. Germline assignment: CDR1 SGHRS and CDR2 YFSETQ. The CDR3 totals 15 residues. V lost 0 bases, J lost 5 bases, and 0 bases stayed unmatched. The CDR3 is CASSLGTSGGDTQYF. DNA of the CDR3: TGCGCCAGCAGCTTGGGGACTAGCGGGGGAGATACGCAGTATTTT.

The chain combines TRBV5-6 with TRBJ2-1, with TRBD2 identical over 8 bases. CDR3 size: 14 residues. Germline-derived CDR1 and CDR2 are SGHDT and YYEEEE. J gave up 8 bases and V 3 bases, and 7 bases lay outside the gene matches. CDR3 in DNA: TGTGCCAGCAGCTATCGGACTAGCAGGCATGAGCAGTTCTTC. Translated: CASSYRTSRHEQFF.

The gene calls are TRBV10-2 and TRBJ2-1, with a weak D call TRBD2 (6 bases). This CDR3 contains 14 residues. V was pared by 5 bases and J by 5 bases, with 13 bases between. CDR1 and CDR2 (germline): WSHSY, SAAADI. This chain's CDR3 is CASSRWGEDNEQFF. The CDR3 coding sequence is TGCGCCAGCAGTAGGTGGGGGGAGGACAATGAGCAGTTCTTC.

This clone has only one observation. This chain connects TRBV7-2 to TRBJ2-7; D unresolved. The CDR3 totals 13 residues. Germline V gene lookup returns CDR1 SGHTA and CDR2 FQGNSA. Trimming left V 4 bases short and J 0 bases short, with 7 bases between. DNA of the CDR3: TGTGCCAGCAGCTCTACGGTCTCCTACGAGCAGTACTTC. Protein product: CASSSTVSYEQYF.

For the CDR3, the DNA is TGTGCCAGCAGCTTATCTCTCGGTAATGAGCAGTTCTTC. This codes for CASSLSLGNEQFF. The genes are TRBV7-9 and TRBJ2-1, with D uncertain. Germline CDR1 and CDR2: SEHNR and FQNEAQ (reference sequence). The CDR3 extends over 13 amino acids. The V gene lost 2 bases and the J gene lost 7 bases, with 9 bases spanning the gap.

The chain joins TRBV5-4 to TRBJ2-1, with D maybe TRBD2 (5 bases). Germline V gives CDR1 SGHNT, CDR2 YYREEE (reference sequence). The V end was cut by 6 bases, the J end by 4 bases, with 17 bases between. The CDR3 has 15 residues. Written as DNA, the CDR3 is TGTGCCAGCACCATTCCCGGGATCAAGTACAATGAGCAGTTCTTC. As protein: CASTIPGIKYNEQFF.

The gene calls are TRBV25-1 and TRBJ2-1, with D unresolved. V was pared by 5 bases and J by 4 bases, with 15 bases between. There are 15 residues in the CDR3. Germline assignment: CDR1 MGHDK and CDR2 SYGVNS. This CDR3 is CASSLAVSLYNEQFF. The CDR3 region has the DNA TGTGCCAGCAGTTTGGCGGTTTCGCTATACAATGAGCAGTTCTTC.

J is TRBJ2-2 and V is TRBV7-9; 7 nucleotides match TRBD1. Germline lookup yields CDR1 SEHNR and CDR2 FQNEAQ (reference sequence). The ends lost 4 bases at V and 0 bases at J; junction bases unmatched: 2. The CDR3 length is 15 residues. CDR3 in amino acids: CASSSTGPNTGELFF. The CDR3 DNA reads TGTGCCAGCAGCTCGACAGGGCCGAACACCGGGGAGCTGTTTTTT.